This T cell receptor beta chain was found in a study of blood T cell repertoires in COVID-19 (TCRdb year 2020). Concerning the study at large: The collaborator samples originated in the United States, Italy and Spain and spanned the acute and convalescent phases of COVID-19. Where available, HLA class I and class II types were taken from metadata supplied by the sample provider and were not determined by assay-based typing. The samples were drawn from the first 160 participants of the ongoing ImmuneRACE study and from 1,254 subjects provided by 6 global collaborators. The repertoires were released in a freely available public database meant as a resource for research on the immune response to SARS-CoV-2. The prospective study material was composed of cDNA or gDNA derived from T cells, B-cell-depleted T cells, or PBMCs. The dataset comprised deeply sampled blood TCRbeta repertoires from subjects exposed to, actively infected with, or recovered from COVID-19. A de-identified subject ID, COVID-19 status, age in years and sex were almost always included in the sample metadata.

Including the terminal cysteine and phenylalanine, the CDR3 comprises 17 residues. Here the CDR3 DNA is all that survives: 51 bases in frame from base 1. CDR1 SEHNR and CDR2 FQNEAQ were looked up in the germline V gene (reference sequence). At the junction V is shortened by 5 bases and J by 9 bases; bases outside the gene matches: 15. On this clone itself: The target of this receptor is not known. No per-base quality is available; no much larger clone lies one base away.

Each collaborating institution followed its own protocols to collect whole blood in K2EDTA tubes. For TCRbeta analysis, collaborators shipped samples as frozen whole blood, isolated PBMCs, or DNA extracted from either of those sample types. Study-wide conclusions, independent of this receptor: Clinical and demographic metadata were provided uncurated, with the amount varying by source and participant.

TCRbeta CDR3 regions were amplified from genomic DNA using the immunoSEQ Assay, a bias-controlled multiplex PCR. In the original analysis: The number of nucleated cells in each sample was estimated by amplification of reference gene primers within the assay. Sequence reads were collapsed and filtered to measure the absolute abundance of every unique TCRbeta CDR3 rearrangement. For each sample, productive Simpson clonality was calculated by taking the square root of Simpson's diversity index across productive rearrangements. The source is immuneACCESS, and TCRdb retained only in-frame sequences with V and J called. Part of the clones is not carried over; for the studies checked, unresolved V genes explain less than half of this, and the remainder is unexplained. The V and J calls and clone size were taken over from that table, and D and trimming were inferred from the DNA. Counted in this sample were 70,000 to 90,000 clones; roughly 80% of them appeared once. 18% of the sample rests with the top ten.

The chain links TRBV7-9 with TRBJ1-6, with 8 bases in between that match TRBD1. The sequence was obtained from a woman older than 75 with acute or convalescent COVID-19. The sample comprised peripheral blood. In nucleotide form, the sequence is TGTGCCAGCAGCCCCCGCCTCACAGGGGGGCAGACTTCACCCCTCCACTTT. Its translation reads: CASSPRLTGGQTSPLHF.